The 10 T cell receptor beta chains below come from one sample, sequenced in a study of T cell responses to AZD1222 COVID-19 vaccine (dated by TCRdb to about 2021). In the paper's terms, the time point label means: baseline before first vaccination. The library relied on the immunoSEQ multiplex PCR assay. TCRdb provides this immuneACCESS table in a form limited to in-frame rearrangements. Some clones are lacking; in checked studies, under half of them reflect an unresolved V gene, and why the rest are absent is not known. Counted in this sample were some 150,000 clones; roughly 90% of them appeared once. The ten largest clones add up to approximately 20% of the sample. Source: peripheral blood, taken on day 0 of AZD1222 vaccination. The receptors stem from an adult in good health.

This clone was counted ten times or more. The chain uses TRBV9 and TRBJ1-1; weak D call: TRBD1 (5 bases). Between the trimmed V and J ends, which lost 0 bases and 4 bases, there was a span of 13 bases. The germline V gene has CDR1 SGDLS and CDR2 YYNGEE. This CDR3 contains 15 residues. CDR3 loop: CASSVDGREATEAFF. CDR3 sequence (DNA): TGTGCCAGCAGCGTAGACGGCAGGGAGGCCACTGAAGCTTTCTTT.

The CDR3 nucleotides are TGCGCCAGCAGCTTGAGATCACTGGCGACAGATACGCAGTATTTT. The encoded protein is CASSLRSLATDTQYF. This chain joins TRBV5-1 and TRBJ2-3; D is ambiguous. There are 15 residues in the CDR3. Germline loops: CDR1 SGHRS, CDR2 YFSETQ. V lost 1 base and J lost 3, with 12 bases in between. Filled out from reference TRBV5-1 and TRBJ2-3, the complete variable domain reads KAGVTQTPRYLIKTRGQQVTLSCSPISGHRSVSWYQQTPGQGLQFLFEYFSETQRNKGNFPGRFSGRQFSNSRSEMNVSTLELGDSALYLCASSLRSLATDTQYFGPGTRLTVL.

This chain joins TRBV13 and TRBJ1-5; 7 nucleotides align to TRBD1. The ends lost 5 bases at V and 4 bases at J; junction bases unmatched: 11. Per germline, CDR1 PRHDT and CDR2 FYEKMQ (reference sequence). CDR3 length: 16 residues. The CDR3: CASSLRTGPGNQPQHF. The CDR3 DNA reads as TGTGCCAGCAGCCTCCGGACAGGCCCCGGTAATCAGCCCCAGCATTTT.

The chain is built from TRBV27 and TRBJ1-2; 7 bases line up with TRBD1. Trimming removed 4 bases from V and 2 bases from J; junction bases left unmatched: 7. Germline V gene sequence: CDR1 MNHEY, CDR2 SMNVEV (reference sequence). The CDR3 loop spans 15 amino acids. CDR3 sequence: CASSSTGKGNYGYTF. The CDR3 DNA reads TGTGCCAGCAGTTCGACAGGGAAGGGAAACTATGGCTACACCTTC.

The chain couples TRBV7-8 to TRBJ2-7, with D perhaps matching TRBD1 (6 bases). This CDR3 has 14 amino acids. Germline V gene data show CDR1 as SGHVS and CDR2 as FQNEAQ. The V gene lost 5 bases and the J gene lost 2 bases, with 13 bases spanning the gap. The CDR3 is CASSVRDTAYEQYF. As DNA, the CDR3 is TGTGCCAGCAGCGTCCGGGACACCGCCTACGAGCAGTACTTC.

This chain uses TRBV27 with TRBJ1-1, with TRBD1 identical over 7 bases. Germline V gene sequence: CDR1 MNHEY, CDR2 SMNVEV (reference sequence). The CDR3 has 14 amino acids. Losses at the gene ends were 5 bases for V and 0 bases for J; bases not matched to a gene: 3. CDR3 in amino acids: CASSRTGLNTEAFF. In DNA form, the CDR3 reads TGTGCCAGCAGTCGGACAGGTCTGAACACTGAAGCTTTCTTT.

This chain uses TRBV4-1 with TRBJ1-3; D is undetermined. The germline V and J ends were trimmed by 1 base and 4 bases, with 8 bases remaining between them. CDR3 length: 14 amino acids. Germline loops: CDR1 MGHRA, CDR2 YSYEKL. As DNA, the CDR3 is TGCGCCAGCAGCCAAGTCAGTATCGGAAACACCATATATTTT. Its translation: CASSQVSIGNTIYF.

The J gene is TRBJ2-7, the V gene TRBV19; 9 nucleotides align to TRBD2. J gave up 6 bases and V 5 bases, and 17 bases lay outside the gene matches. Germline V CDR1 and CDR2: LNHDA, SQIVND (reference sequence). The CDR3 has 17 residues. The CDR3 is CASSPLWGREGPREQYF. In DNA form, the CDR3 reads TGTGCCAGTAGTCCCTTGTGGGGGCGGGAGGGCCCACGCGAGCAGTACTTC.

The chain is built from TRBV3-1 (or the pseudogene TRBV3-2) and TRBJ2-2; D remains ambiguous. The length of the CDR3 is 14 residues. Trimming took 4 bases from V and 7 from J, leaving 13 bases between them. The germline gives CDR1 LGHDT, CDR2 YNNKEL (reference sequence). CDR3 residues: CASSPLLAGGELFF. The DNA for the CDR3 is TGTGCCAGCAGCCCTCTCCTGGCCGGCGGGGAGCTGTTTTTT.

The chain employs TRBV19 and TRBJ1-3, with D perhaps matching TRBD1 (6 bases). Per germline, CDR1 LNHDA and CDR2 SQIVND (reference sequence). The CDR3 is made up of 17 amino acids. The V gene lost 5 bases and the J gene lost 0 bases, with 17 bases spanning the gap. The CDR3: CASSSQGRLTSGNTIYF. The CDR3 nucleotides are TGTGCCAGTAGTTCACAGGGACGGCTCACCTCTGGAAACACCATATATTTT.